This record concerns one T cell receptor (beta chain) sequence. What this receptor recognizes is not known. No base quality information exists; no much larger clone differs at one position. This entry belongs to a study of blood T cell repertoires in COVID-19 (dated by TCRdb to about 2020). For the study in its entirety: Samples from collaborators originated in the United States, Italy and Spain and spanned both the acute and convalescent phases of COVID-19. The material from the prospective study consisted of cDNA or gDNA derived from T cells, B-cell-depleted T cells, or PBMCs. The repertoires were made available in a free public database intended to serve as a resource for research on the immune response to SARS-CoV-2. Sample metadata almost always included a de-identified subject ID, COVID-19 status, age in years and sex. Subjects who had been exposed to COVID-19, were actively infected with it, or had recovered from it provided the deeply sampled blood TCRbeta repertoires that made up the dataset. The samples were drawn from the first 160 participants of the ongoing ImmuneRACE study and from some 1,300 subjects provided by 6 global collaborators. Where HLA class I and class II types were available, the types were taken from metadata supplied by the sample provider, not from assay-based typing. Results the study describes overall, beyond this receptor: The amount of clinical and demographic metadata varied by source and participant and was provided uncurated.

V lost 6 bases and J lost 3 bases; the stretch between them is 21 bases long. From the cysteine through the phenylalanine, the CDR3 covers 16 amino acids. Only the CDR3 region is kept as DNA, spanning 48 bases read in frame from base 1. The germline V gene encodes CDR1 KGHSH and CDR2 LQKENI. TCRbeta CDR3 regions were amplified from genomic DNA by means of the immunoSEQ Assay, a bias-controlled multiplex PCR. Per the original workflow: Within the assay, amplification of reference gene primers was used to estimate how many nucleated cells each sample contained. To quantify the absolute abundance of each unique TCRbeta CDR3 rearrangement, sequence reads were collapsed and filtered. For each sample, productive Simpson clonality was calculated by taking the square root of Simpson's diversity index across productive rearrangements. TCRdb limited this immuneACCESS table to in-frame rearrangements with V and J called. A share of clones is missing; checked studies link under half to unresolved V genes, and the rest is unexplained. The V and J calls and clone size are taken from that table; D and trimming were inferred from the DNA. Counted in this sample were 300,000 to 350,000 clones; 85% to 90% of them appeared once. Of the sample, less than 3.5% falls within the top ten clones.

One collaborating source in Seattle enrolled patients during active infection and followed them longitudinally through the course of disease. Each collaborating institution followed its own protocols to collect whole blood in K2EDTA tubes. For TCRbeta analysis, collaborators shipped samples as frozen whole blood, isolated PBMCs, or DNA extracted from either of those sample types. The chain links TRBV18 with TRBJ2-7; matching of 5 bases hints at TRBD2 as the D gene. Input material: peripheral blood. The TCR originated in a woman aged 30 to 39 with COVID-19, enrolled during active disease. The CDR3 region: CASSVGLLMSNYEQYF. The sequence in DNA is TGTGCCAGCTCGGTAGGACTGCTAATGTCCAACTACGAGCAGTACTTC.